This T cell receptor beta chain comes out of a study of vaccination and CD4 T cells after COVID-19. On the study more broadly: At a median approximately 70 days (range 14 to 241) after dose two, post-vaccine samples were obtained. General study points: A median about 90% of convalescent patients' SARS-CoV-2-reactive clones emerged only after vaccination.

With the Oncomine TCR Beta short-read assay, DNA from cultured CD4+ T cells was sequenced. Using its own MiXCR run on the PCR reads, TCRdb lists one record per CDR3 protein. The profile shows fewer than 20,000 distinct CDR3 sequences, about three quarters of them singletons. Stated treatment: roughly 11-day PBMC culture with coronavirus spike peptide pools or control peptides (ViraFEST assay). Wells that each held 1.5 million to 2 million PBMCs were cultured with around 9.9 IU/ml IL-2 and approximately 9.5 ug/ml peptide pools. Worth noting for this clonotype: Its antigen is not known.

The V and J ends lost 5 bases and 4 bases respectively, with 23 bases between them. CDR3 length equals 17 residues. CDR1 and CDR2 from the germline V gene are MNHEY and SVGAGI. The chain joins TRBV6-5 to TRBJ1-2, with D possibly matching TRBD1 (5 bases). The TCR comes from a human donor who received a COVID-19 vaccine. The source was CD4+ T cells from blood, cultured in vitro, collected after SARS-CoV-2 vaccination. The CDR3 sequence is CASSTRSGLHEGYGYTF. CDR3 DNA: TGTGCCAGCAGTACTCGCTCGGGACTTCACGAGGGCTATGGCTACACCTTC.